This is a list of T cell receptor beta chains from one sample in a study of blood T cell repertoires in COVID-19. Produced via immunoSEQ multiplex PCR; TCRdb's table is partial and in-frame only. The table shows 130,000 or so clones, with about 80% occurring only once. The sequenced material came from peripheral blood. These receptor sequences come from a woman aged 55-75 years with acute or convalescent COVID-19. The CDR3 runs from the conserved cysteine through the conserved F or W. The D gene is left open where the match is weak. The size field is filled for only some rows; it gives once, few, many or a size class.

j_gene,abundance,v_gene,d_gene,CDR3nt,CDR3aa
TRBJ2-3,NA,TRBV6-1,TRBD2,TGTGCCAGCAGTGAAGGACTAGCGGCAACAGATACGCAGTATTTT,CASSEGLAATDTQYF
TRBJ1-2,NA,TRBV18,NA,TGTGCCAGCTCACCACCGACAGCCAACTATGGCTACACCTTC,CASSPPTANYGYTF
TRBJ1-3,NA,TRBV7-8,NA,TGTGCCAGCAGCTTAGCGGGCAGCTCCTCTGGAAACACCATATATTTT,CASSLAGSSSGNTIYF
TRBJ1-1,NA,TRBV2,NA,TGTGCCAGCAAGGCCACCGGGGGTGAAGCTTTCTTT,CASKATGGEAFF
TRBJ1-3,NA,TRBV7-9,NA,TGTGCCAGCAGCTCCCCTTCCTACTCTGGAAACACCATATATTTT,CASSSPSYSGNTIYF
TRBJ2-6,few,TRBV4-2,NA,TGTGCCAGCAGCCAAGATCTGGACACCAGTTCTGGGGCCAACGTCCTGACTTTC,CASSQDLDTSSGANVLTF
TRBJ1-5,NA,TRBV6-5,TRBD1,TGTGCCGCCGGGACAGTTAGCAATCAGCCCCAGCATTTT,CAAGTVSNQPQHF
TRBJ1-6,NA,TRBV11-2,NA,TGTGCCAGCAGCTTGTACTCGGGGAGCTCCTATAATTCACCCCTCCACTTT,CASSLYSGSSYNSPLHF
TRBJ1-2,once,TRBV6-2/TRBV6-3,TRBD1,TGTGCCAGCAGTTCCCAGGGGGCTTATGGCTACACCTTC,CASSSQGAYGYTF
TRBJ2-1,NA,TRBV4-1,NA,TGCGCCAGCAGCCAAGAAGAGAGAACCTACAATGAGCAGTTCTTC,CASSQEERTYNEQFF
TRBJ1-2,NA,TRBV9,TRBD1,TGTGCCAGCGGGGGACAGGGGGTCTATGGCTACACCTTC,CASGGQGVYGYTF
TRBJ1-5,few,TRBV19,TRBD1,TGTGCCAGTAGTATAGGCCCCTCTGGACAGGGGGTCAGTCAGCCCCAGCATTTT,CASSIGPSGQGVSQPQHF
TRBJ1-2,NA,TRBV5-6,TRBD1,TGTGCCAGCAGCCTACAGGGGGGCTATGGCTACACCTTC,CASSLQGGYGYTF
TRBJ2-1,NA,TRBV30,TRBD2,TGTGCCTGGAGCGCCCCGGGACTAGCGGGGCATGAGCAGTTCTTC,CAWSAPGLAGHEQFF
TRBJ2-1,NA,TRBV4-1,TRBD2,TGCGCCAGCAGCCAAGATCCGATAGCGGGGGGGCCCAGCTACAATGAGCAGTTCTTC,CASSQDPIAGGPSYNEQFF
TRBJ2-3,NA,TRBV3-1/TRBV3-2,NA,TGTGCCAGCAGCCAAGACGGTCACCCCACAGATACGCAGTATTTT,CASSQDGHPTDTQYF
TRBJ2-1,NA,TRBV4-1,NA,TGCGCCAGCAGCCAAGACAGGGGGGTGTATAATGAGCAGTTCTTC,CASSQDRGVYNEQFF
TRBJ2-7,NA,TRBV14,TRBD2,TGTGCCAGCAGCCGCGGGGGACTGAGCGAGCAGTACTTC,CASSRGGLSEQYF
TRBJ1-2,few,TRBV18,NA,TGTGCCAGCTCACCGCGCCGGGATCAAGTTAACTATGGCTACACCTTC,CASSPRRDQVNYGYTF
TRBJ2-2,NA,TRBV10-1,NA,TGCGCCAGCAGTGAGGGATTAGAGGCCGGGGAGCTGTTTTTT,CASSEGLEAGELFF
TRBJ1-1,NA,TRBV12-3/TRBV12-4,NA,TGTGCCAGCAGTTTAGGGCTGGAAGCTTTCTTT,CASSLGLEAFF
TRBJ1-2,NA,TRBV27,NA,TGTGCCAGCACCCACCGGGGGGGGACCTCTCGGGGTAGGGATGGCTACACCTTC,CASTHRGGTSRGRDGYTF
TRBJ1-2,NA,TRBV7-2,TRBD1,TGTGCCAGCAGCTTAGTAGCCTATTTGGGACAGTCTATCTATGGCTACACCTTC,CASSLVAYLGQSIYGYTF
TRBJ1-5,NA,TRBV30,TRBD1,TGTGCCTGGAGACCCAGGGGGAATCAGCCCCAGCATTTT,CAWRPRGNQPQHF
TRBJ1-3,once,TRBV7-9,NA,TGTGCCAGCAGCTTCAACAGGGAAAGAGGAAACACCATATATTTT,CASSFNRERGNTIYF
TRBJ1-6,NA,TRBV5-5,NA,TGTGCCAGCAGCAAACAGGACGATTCACCCCTCCACTTT,CASSKQDDSPLHF
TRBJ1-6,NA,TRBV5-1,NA,TGCGCCAGCAGCTTGAGGGGTGGGGAGGGGGATTCACCCCTCCACTTT,CASSLRGGEGDSPLHF
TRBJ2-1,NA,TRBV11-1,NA,TGTGCCAGCAGCTTAGTTTTGGATCCGGGGGAGCAGTTCTTC,CASSLVLDPGEQFF
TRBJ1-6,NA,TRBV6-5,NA,TGTGCCAGCAGTTCACGAGGGCTGTCTAATTCACCCCTCCACTTT,CASSSRGLSNSPLHF
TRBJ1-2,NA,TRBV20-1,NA,TGCAGTGCTAGTGAGGGTCTAGGAGGCTACACCTTC,CSASEGLGGYTF
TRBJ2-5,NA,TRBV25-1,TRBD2,TGTGCCAGCAGTGAATTAACTAGCGCGCAAGAGACCCAGTACTTC,CASSELTSAQETQYF
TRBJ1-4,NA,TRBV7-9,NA,TGTGCCAGCAGCCGAACCAGTGCAACTAATGAAAAACTGTTTTTT,CASSRTSATNEKLFF
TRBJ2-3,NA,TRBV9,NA,TGTGCCAGCAGCGTAGGGGCGGGGCGAATTACCACAGATACGCAGTATTTT,CASSVGAGRITTDTQYF
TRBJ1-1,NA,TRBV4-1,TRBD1,TGCGCCAGCAGCCACGGACAGGGGGGGACTGAAGCTTTCTTT,CASSHGQGGTEAFF
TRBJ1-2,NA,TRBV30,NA,TGTGCCTGGACATTGAGAGGGCTCACTGGGGGCTACACCTTC,CAWTLRGLTGGYTF
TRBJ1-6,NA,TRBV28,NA,TGTGCCAGCACTCCCCTTTCAGGGAAAGACTATAATTCACCCCTCCACTTT,CASTPLSGKDYNSPLHF
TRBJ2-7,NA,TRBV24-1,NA,TGTGCCACCAGTGATTCCGGGAGTGGGGCCTACGAGCAGTACTTC,CATSDSGSGAYEQYF
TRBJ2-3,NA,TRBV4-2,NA,TGTGCCAGCAGCCAAGGGTGGAGTAGCGGCACAGATACGCAGTATTTT,CASSQGWSSGTDTQYF
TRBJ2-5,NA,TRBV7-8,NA,TGTGCCAGCAGCCCGCTCGGAGGGCGGGGAAGAGAGACCCAGTACTTC,CASSPLGGRGRETQYF
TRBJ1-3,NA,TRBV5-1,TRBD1,TGCGCCAGCAGCCCGGACAGGGAGGGAAACACCATATATTTT,CASSPDREGNTIYF
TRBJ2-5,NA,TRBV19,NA,TGTGCCAGTAGTATAATTGGCAGCCAAGAGACCCAGTACTTC,CASSIIGSQETQYF
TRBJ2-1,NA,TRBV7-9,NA,TGTGCCAGCGGGGCAGCTTACAATGAGCAGTTCTTC,CASGAAYNEQFF
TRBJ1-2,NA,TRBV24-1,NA,TGTGCCACCAGTGACCACCAGGTCTACACCTTC,CATSDHQVYTF
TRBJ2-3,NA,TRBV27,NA,TGTGCCAGCACCCGATCCCGACAGTCGGAGCAGTATTTT,CASTRSRQSEQYF
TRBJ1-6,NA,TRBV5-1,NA,TGCGCCAGCAGCTTGGATAGCGTACGGCTCCACTTT,CASSLDSVRLHF